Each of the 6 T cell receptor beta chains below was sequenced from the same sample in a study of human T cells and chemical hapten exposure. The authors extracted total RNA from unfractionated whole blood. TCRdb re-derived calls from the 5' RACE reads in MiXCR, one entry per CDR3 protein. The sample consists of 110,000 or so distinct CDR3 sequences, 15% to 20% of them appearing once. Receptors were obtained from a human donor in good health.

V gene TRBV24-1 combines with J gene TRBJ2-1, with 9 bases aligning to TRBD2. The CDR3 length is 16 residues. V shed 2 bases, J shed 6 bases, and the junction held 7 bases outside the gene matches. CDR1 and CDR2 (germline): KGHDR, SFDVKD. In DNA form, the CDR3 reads TGTGCCACCAGTGATTCCCAGGGACTAGCACCCAATGAGCAGTTCTTC. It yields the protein CATSDSQGLAPNEQFF.

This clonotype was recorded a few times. This chain's CDR3 is CASSSTGDSKRYRAPNSEQFF. For the CDR3, the DNA is TGCGCCAGCAGCTCCACAGGAGACTCAAAACGATACAGGGCCCCAAACAGTGAGCAGTTCTTC. The chain uses TRBV4-1 and TRBJ2-1; tentatively, D is TRBD1 (6 bases). CDR1 is MGHRA, CDR2 YSYEKL, per germline. The CDR3 consists of 21 residues. The germline V and J ends were trimmed by 5 bases and 9 bases, with 38 bases remaining between them.

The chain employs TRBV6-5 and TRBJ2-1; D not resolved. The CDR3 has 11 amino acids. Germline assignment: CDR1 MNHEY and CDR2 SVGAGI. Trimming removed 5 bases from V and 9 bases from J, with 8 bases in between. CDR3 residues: CASSRAGEQFF. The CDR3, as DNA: TGTGCCAGCAGTCGAGCTGGTGAGCAGTTCTTC.

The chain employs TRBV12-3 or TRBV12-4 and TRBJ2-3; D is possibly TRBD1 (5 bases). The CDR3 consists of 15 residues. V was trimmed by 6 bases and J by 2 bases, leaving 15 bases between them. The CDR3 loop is CASSPDRAITDTQYF. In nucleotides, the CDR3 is TGTGCCAGCAGCCCAGACAGAGCGATCACAGATACGCAGTATTTT.

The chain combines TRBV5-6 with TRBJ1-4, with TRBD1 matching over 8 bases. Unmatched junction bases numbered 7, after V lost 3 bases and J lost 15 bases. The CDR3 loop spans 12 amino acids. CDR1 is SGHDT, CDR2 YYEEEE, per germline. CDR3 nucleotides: TGTGCCAGCAGCTCTATTCGGACAGGGATGTTTTTT. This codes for CASSSIRTGMFF.

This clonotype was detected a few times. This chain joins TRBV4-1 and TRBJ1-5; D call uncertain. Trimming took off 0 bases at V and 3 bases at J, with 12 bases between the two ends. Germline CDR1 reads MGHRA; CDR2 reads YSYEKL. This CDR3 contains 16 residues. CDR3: CASSQERGANNQPQHF. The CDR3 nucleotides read TGCGCCAGCAGCCAAGAACGGGGTGCGAACAATCAGCCCCAGCATTTT.